This TCR beta chain was recovered during a study of technical replicates of blood from several donors. Assay: immunoSEQ multiplex PCR; the TCRdb copy retains only in-frame clones and omits some. The table includes roughly 76,000 clones, around 94% detected once. This clone was observed once. Sample: T cells isolated from PBMCs. The sequence derives from a human donor in good health.

The CDR3 protein is CASSVTSESYEQYF. For the CDR3, the DNA is TGTGCCAGCAGTGTGACTAGCGAGTCCTACGAGCAGTACTTC. The chain employs TRBV6-1 and TRBJ2-7; 8 bases are shared with TRBD2. The CDR3 consists of 14 residues. Looked up from germline, CDR1 is MNHNS and CDR2 is SASEGT. Trimming took 4 bases from V and 1 from J; bases not matched to a gene: 3.